This T cell receptor (beta chain) was recovered during a study of regulatory T cells in long-lasting Graves disease. Arm-PCR of CDR3 regions with iRepertoire HTBI primers generated TCR beta libraries. A single record per CDR3 protein comes from TCRdb applying MiXCR to the multiplex PCR reads. The profile shows about 470,000 distinct CDR3 sequences, more than 12% of them singletons. Time point specified: newly diagnosed GD, antithyroid drugs for less than 3 months. The TCR library was made from RNA extracted from PBMCs. This CDR3 spans 17 amino acids. Germline assignment: CDR1 ENHRY and CDR2 SYGVKD. V was trimmed by 0 bases and J by 2 bases, leaving 16 bases between them. This clonotype was observed a handful of times. This sample also belongs to another study, concerning T cells in Graves' hyperthyroidism and ophthalmopathy.

The TCR sequence derives from a woman aged 30 to 39 with Graves disease. The input for sequencing was peripheral blood mononuclear cells (PBMCs), taken at new diagnosis, from a patient treated with antithyroid drugs. This chain connects TRBV10-3 to TRBJ1-1; maybe TRBD1 (5 bases). The CDR3 nucleotides read TGTGCCATCAGTGAGTCGGGTCTTCTAGGGGACAACACTGAAGCTTTCTTT. Translated: CAISESGLLGDNTEAFF.